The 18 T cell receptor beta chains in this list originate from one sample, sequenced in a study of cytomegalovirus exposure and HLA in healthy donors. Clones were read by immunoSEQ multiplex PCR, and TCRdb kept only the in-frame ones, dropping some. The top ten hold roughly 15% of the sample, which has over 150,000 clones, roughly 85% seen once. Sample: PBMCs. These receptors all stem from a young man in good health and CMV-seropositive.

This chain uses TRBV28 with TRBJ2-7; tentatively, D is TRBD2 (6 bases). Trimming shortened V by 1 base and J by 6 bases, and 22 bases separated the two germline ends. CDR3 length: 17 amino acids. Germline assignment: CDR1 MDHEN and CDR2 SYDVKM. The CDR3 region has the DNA TGTGCCAGCAGTTTATACGGGGGATCACCCTCATCGTCCGAGCAGTACTTC. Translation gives CASSLYGGSPSSSEQYF.

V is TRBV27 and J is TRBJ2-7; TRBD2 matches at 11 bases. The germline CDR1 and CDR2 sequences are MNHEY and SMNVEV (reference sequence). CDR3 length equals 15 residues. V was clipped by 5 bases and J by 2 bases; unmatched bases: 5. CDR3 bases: TGTGCCAGCAGTGCCTCGACTAGCGGGGCCTACGAGCAGTACTTC. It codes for CASSASTSGAYEQYF.

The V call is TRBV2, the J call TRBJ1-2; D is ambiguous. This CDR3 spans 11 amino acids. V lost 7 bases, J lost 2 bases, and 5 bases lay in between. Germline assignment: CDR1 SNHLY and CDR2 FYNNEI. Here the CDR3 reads CASIENYGYTF. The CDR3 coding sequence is TGTGCCAGCATAGAGAACTATGGCTACACCTTC.

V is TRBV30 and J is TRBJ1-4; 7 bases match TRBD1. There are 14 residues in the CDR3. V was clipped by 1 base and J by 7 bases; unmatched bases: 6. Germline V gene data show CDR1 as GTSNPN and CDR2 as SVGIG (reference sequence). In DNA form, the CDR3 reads TGTGCCTGGAGTGCGGAAGGGGGCGGTGAAAAACTGTTTTTT. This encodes CAWSAEGGGEKLFF.

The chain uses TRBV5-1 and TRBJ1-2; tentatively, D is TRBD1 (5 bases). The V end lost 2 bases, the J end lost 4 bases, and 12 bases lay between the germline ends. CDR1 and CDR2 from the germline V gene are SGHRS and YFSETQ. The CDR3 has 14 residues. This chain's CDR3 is CASSLGQGPYGYTF. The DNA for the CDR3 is TGCGCCAGCAGCTTAGGGCAGGGCCCCTATGGCTACACCTTC.

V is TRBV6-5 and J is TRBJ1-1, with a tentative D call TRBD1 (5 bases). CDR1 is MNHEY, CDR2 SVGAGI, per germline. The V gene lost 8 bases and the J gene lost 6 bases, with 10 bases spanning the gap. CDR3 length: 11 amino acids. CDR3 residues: CASLSGPEAFF. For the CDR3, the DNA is TGTGCCAGCTTATCAGGGCCTGAAGCTTTCTTT.

CDR3 nucleotides: TGTGCCAGCAGCTTGGGGTCAGGGGGGTACTATGGCTACACCTTC. Amino acids: CASSLGSGGYYGYTF. The chain joins TRBV11-2 to TRBJ1-2; 7 bases align to TRBD1. CDR3 length equals 15 residues. Germline loops: CDR1 SGHAT, CDR2 FQNNGV. Germline trimming cut 3 bases from V and 3 bases from J; bases unmatched to any gene: 7.

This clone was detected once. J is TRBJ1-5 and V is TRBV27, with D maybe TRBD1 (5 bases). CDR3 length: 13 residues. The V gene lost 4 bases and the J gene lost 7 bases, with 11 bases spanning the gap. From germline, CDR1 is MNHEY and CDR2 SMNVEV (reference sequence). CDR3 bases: TGTGCCAGCAGTTATGGGGGGGGGCAGCCCCAGCATTTT. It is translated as CASSYGGGQPQHF.

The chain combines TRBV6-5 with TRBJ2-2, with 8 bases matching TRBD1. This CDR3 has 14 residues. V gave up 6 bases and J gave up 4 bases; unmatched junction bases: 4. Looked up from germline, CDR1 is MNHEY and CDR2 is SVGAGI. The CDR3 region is CASSRQGSTGELFF. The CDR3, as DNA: TGTGCCAGCAGCAGACAGGGGAGCACCGGGGAGCTGTTTTTT.

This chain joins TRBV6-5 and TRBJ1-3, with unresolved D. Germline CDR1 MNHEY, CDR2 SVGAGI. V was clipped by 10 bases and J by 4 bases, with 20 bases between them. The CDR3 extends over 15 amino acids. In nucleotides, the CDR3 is TGTGCCACCTCCCCGGGTAACGCGGGGGGAAACACCATATATTTT. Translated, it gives CATSPGNAGGNTIYF.

The CDR3 reads CASSESGVGGGKLFF. CDR3 sequence (DNA): TGTGCCAGCAGTGAAAGCGGGGTTGGGGGTGGAAAACTGTTTTTT. V usage is TRBV6-1 and J usage is TRBJ1-4, with TRBD1 as a possible D gene (5 bases). V lost 2 bases to trimming and J lost 10 bases, with 17 bases between them. The CDR3 is 15 residues long. The V gene's germline CDR1 is MNHNS and CDR2 SASEGT.

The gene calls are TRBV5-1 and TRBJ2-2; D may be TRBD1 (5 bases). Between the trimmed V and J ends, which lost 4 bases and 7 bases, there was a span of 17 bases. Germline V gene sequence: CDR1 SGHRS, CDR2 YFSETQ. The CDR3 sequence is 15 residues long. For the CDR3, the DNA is TGCGCCAGCAGCGGCGGACACGGCGACGTCGGGGAGCTGTTTTTT. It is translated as CASSGGHGDVGELFF.

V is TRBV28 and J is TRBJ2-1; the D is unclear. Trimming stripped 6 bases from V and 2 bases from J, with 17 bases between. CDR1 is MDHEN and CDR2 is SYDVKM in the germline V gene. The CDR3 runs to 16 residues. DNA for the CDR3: TGTGCCAGCAGCCTAGACCTGGCGCTCACCTACAATGAGCAGTTCTTC. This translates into CASSLDLALTYNEQFF.

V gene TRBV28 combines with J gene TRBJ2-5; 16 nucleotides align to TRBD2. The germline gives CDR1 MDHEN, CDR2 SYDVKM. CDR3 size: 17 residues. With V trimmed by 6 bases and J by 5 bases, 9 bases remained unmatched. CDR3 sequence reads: CASSSPGLAGGRETQYF. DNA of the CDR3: TGTGCCAGCAGCTCTCCGGGACTAGCGGGAGGGCGGGAGACCCAGTACTTC.

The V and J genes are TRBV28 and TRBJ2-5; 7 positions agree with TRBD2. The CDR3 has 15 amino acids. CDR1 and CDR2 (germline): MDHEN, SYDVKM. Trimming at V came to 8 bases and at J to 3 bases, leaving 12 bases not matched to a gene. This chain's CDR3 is CASAARGGSKETQYF. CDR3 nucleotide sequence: TGTGCCAGCGCGGCGAGGGGCGGGAGCAAAGAGACCCAGTACTTC.

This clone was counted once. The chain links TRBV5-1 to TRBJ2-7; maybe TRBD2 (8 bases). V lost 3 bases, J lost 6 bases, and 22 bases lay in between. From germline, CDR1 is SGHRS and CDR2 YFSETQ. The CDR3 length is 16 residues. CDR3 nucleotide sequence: TGCGCCAGCAGCTCGGGACTAGAGGGCGCAGGGGGCGAGCAGTACTTC. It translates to CASSSGLEGAGGEQYF. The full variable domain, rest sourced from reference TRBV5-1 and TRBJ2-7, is KAGVTQTPRYLIKTRGQQVTLSCSPISGHRSVSWYQQTPGQGLQFLFEYFSETQRNKGNFPGRFSGRQFSNSRSEMNVSTLELGDSALYLCASSSGLEGAGGEQYFGPGTRLTVT.

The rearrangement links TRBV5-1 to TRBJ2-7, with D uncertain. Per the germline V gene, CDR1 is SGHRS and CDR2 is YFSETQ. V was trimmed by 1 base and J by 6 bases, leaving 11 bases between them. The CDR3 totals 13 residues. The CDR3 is CASSLLELSEQYF. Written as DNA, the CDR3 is TGCGCCAGCAGCTTGTTAGAACTTTCCGAGCAGTACTTC.

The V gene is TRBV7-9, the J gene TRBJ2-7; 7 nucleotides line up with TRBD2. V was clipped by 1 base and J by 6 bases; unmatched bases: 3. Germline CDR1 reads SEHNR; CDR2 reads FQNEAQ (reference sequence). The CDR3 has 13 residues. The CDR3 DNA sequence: TGTGCCAGCAGCTTAGGACTAGCCTCCGAGCAGTACTTC. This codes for CASSLGLASEQYF.